This passage covers 5 T cell receptor beta chains from one sample sequenced in a study of cytomegalovirus exposure and HLA in healthy donors. The PCR used 60 Vbeta and 13 Jbeta primers. TCRdb keeps only in-frame clones here, not all; method: immunoSEQ multiplex PCR. The repertoire consists of approximately 150,000 clones, with 70% to 80% occurring once and the leading ten covering over 0.95%. Sequences were obtained from PBMCs. The receptors here all came from a woman aged 45-60 years in good health and CMV-seronegative.

For this clone: Other DNA sequences in the sample encode the same CDR3. This chain links TRBV30 with TRBJ2-1, with 11 bases that match TRBD2. The V and J ends lost 1 base and 2 bases, in that order; junction bases with no gene match: 4. Germline V CDR1 and CDR2: GTSNPN, SVGIG (reference sequence). The CDR3 totals 16 residues. The CDR3 nucleotides are TGTGCCTGGAGTGAGGGGACTAGCGGACCCTACAATGAGCAGTTCTTC. Its translation is CAWSEGTSGPYNEQFF. Full variable domain (remainder filled in from reference TRBV30 and TRBJ2-1): SQTIHQWPATLVQPVGSPLSLECTVEGTSNPNLYWYRQAAGRGLQLLFYSVGIGQISSEVPQNLSASRPQDRQFILSSKKLLLSDSGFYLCAWSEGTSGPYNEQFFGPGTRLTVL.

This chain links TRBV7-3 with TRBJ1-6, with D tentatively TRBD1 (5 bases). Deletions cut 1 base from V and 7 bases from J, with 8 bases between. The CDR3 contains 14 residues. Germline CDR1 SGHTA, CDR2 FQGTGA. The CDR3 nucleotides are TGTGCCAGCAGCTTAATGGGGCTCAATTCACCCCTCCACTTT. This sequence encodes CASSLMGLNSPLHF.

In its sample, this clone was seen a few times. A read error may account for a junction end that differs from germline. The chain links TRBV28 to TRBJ2-3; the D gene is possibly TRBD2 (6 bases). The CDR3 has 12 amino acids. Germline V gives CDR1 MDHEN, CDR2 SYDVKM. The CDR3 here is CASSLAGRSMNF. CDR3 DNA: TGTGCCAGCAGTTTAGCGGGACGGTCGATGAATTTT.

V and J are TRBV27 and TRBJ1-3; D not resolved. The CDR3 has 16 amino acids. V was shortened by 0 bases and J by 2 bases, with 11 bases between the two germline ends. Germline CDR1 reads MNHEY; CDR2 reads SMNVEV (reference sequence). In DNA form, the CDR3 reads TGTGCCAGCAGTTTATCGTCGGGATCTCCTGGAAACACCATATATTTT. Translating it yields CASSLSSGSPGNTIYF.

The V and J genes are TRBV7-2 and TRBJ1-5, with D hard to call. V lost 1 base, J lost 4 bases, and 8 bases lay in between. Germline loops: CDR1 SGHTA, CDR2 FQGNSA. The CDR3 spans 14 residues. CDR3 residues: CASSLVQSNQPQHF. As DNA, the CDR3 is TGTGCCAGCAGCTTAGTACAGTCAAATCAGCCCCAGCATTTT. The full variable domain, its missing parts supplied by reference TRBV7-2 and TRBJ1-5, is GAGVSQSPSNKVTEKGKDVELRCDPISGHTALYWYRQSLGQGLEFLIYFQGNSAPDKSGLPSDRFSAERTGGSVSTLTIQRTQQEDSAVYLCASSLVQSNQPQHFGDGTRLSIL.